These T cell receptor beta chains were read from a single sample in a study of blood T cell repertoires in COVID-19. Repertoires were generated with immunoSEQ multiplex PCR, while TCRdb's copy carries only in-frame clones and drops some. The sample records around 120,000 clones, 79% being singletons. Sequencing input: peripheral blood. The receptors stem from a woman of 80 years or more with acute or convalescent COVID-19. Both conserved end residues are part of each CDR3. The D gene is left open where the match is weak. The listing skips clone size in some rows; elsewhere it reads once, few, many or a size class.

abundance	j_gene	v_gene	d_gene	CDR3nt	CDR3aa
.	TRBJ1-5	TRBV2	.	TGTGCCAGCAGTGAAGGAACTCGCTATCAGCCCCAGCATTTT	CASSEGTRYQPQHF
.	TRBJ1-1	TRBV7-2	.	TGTGCCAGCAGCTTCGGCGGAAGGACAGAAGCTTTCTTT	CASSFGGRTEAFF
.	TRBJ2-3	TRBV19	TRBD2	TGTGCCAGTGAAAAGCGGGGGGGCCGGGATACGCAGTATTTT	CASEKRGGRDTQYF
few	TRBJ1-1	TRBV4-3	.	TGCGCCAGCAGCCCCACCTCCGGGGTACCCACTGAAGCTTTCTTT	CASSPTSGVPTEAFF
few	TRBJ2-1	TRBV9	TRBD2	TGTGCCAGCAGCGTTAGCGGGGGTTACAATGAGCAGTTCTTC	CASSVSGGYNEQFF
.	TRBJ2-7	TRBV7-2	TRBD1	TGTGCCAGCAGCTTAGCCGGGACAGGGTACTACGAGCAGTACTTC	CASSLAGTGYYEQYF
few	TRBJ2-1	TRBV28	.	TGTGCCAGCAGTGAGAGGGAGTACAATGAGCAGTTCTTC	CASSEREYNEQFF
.	TRBJ2-7	TRBV2	.	TGTGCCAGCAGAGGGGCCTACGAGCAGTACTTC	CASRGAYEQYF
.	TRBJ1-2	TRBV10-3	TRBD1	TGTGCCATCAGTGAAAGAGGACAGGGGGACTATGGCTACACCTTC	CAISERGQGDYGYTF
few	TRBJ1-4	TRBV2	.	TGTGCCAGCAGCTTCCAGGGGATTAATGAAAAACTGTTTTTT	CASSFQGINEKLFF
.	TRBJ1-1	TRBV25-1	.	TGTGCCAGCAGTGGTCCCTTTACAGGGAACACTGAAGCTTTCTTT	CASSGPFTGNTEAFF
many	TRBJ2-7	TRBV9	.	TGTGCCAGCAGCGAACAGGGAGTCCCCTACGAGCAGTACTTC	CASSEQGVPYEQYF
.	TRBJ1-2	TRBV30	.	TGTGCCTCGTTCAGTTGGCCAGCTAACTATGGCTACACCTTC	CASFSWPANYGYTF
.	TRBJ1-2	TRBV30	.	TGTGCCTGGAGTGCCGACCGGAAGGGGGGCTACACCTTC	CAWSADRKGGYTF
.	TRBJ2-5	TRBV3-1/TRBV3-2	.	TGTGCCAGCGGCGTTGTAGAATCCGCGGGGGAGACCCAGTACTTC	CASGVVESAGETQYF
.	TRBJ1-4	TRBV28	.	TGTGCCAGCAGTTCATTACAGGGTTATAGTGAAAAACTGTTTTTT	CASSSLQGYSEKLFF
.	TRBJ2-2	TRBV2	TRBD2	TGTGCCAGCAGCGGGACTAGCGTGGCCGGGGAGCTGTTTTTT	CASSGTSVAGELFF
.	TRBJ2-5	TRBV10-2	TRBD2	TGCGCCAGCAGTCTAGCGGGAGGGGGGGAGACCCAGTACTTC	CASSLAGGGETQYF
once	TRBJ2-7	TRBV10-3	.	TGTGCCATCAGTGAGAGACAGGGTAGCGGCTACGAGCAGTACTTC	CAISERQGSGYEQYF
.	TRBJ2-7	TRBV19	TRBD1	TGTGCCAGTAGTATGGAAACCCCGGGACAGGTGTATGAGGAGCAGTACTTC	CASSMETPGQVYEEQYF
.	TRBJ2-3	TRBV4-1	TRBD2	TGCGCCAGCAGCCAAGCCCCCATTATGACTAGCGGGATTAGCACAGATACGCAGTATTTT	CASSQAPIMTSGISTDTQYF
.	TRBJ1-1	TRBV7-8	.	TGTGCCAGCAGTCCCCTGGGGGCACCTGAAGCTTTCTTT	CASSPLGAPEAFF
few	TRBJ1-5	TRBV28	.	TGTGCCAGCAGTTTTACACAGGATGTGTATCAGCCCCAGCATTTT	CASSFTQDVYQPQHF
.	TRBJ2-1	TRBV18	.	TGTGCCAGCTCACCCCGACAATCGGGGTCTGGGCTGAATGAGCAGTTCTTC	CASSPRQSGSGLNEQFF
.	TRBJ2-1	TRBV19	TRBD2	TGTGCCAGTAGTTCCGGGACTAAGAGGAATGAGCAGTTCTTC	CASSSGTKRNEQFF
few	TRBJ1-2	TRBV3-1/TRBV3-2	TRBD1	TGTGCCAGCAGCTGGGACAGCGCAAACTATGGCTACACCTTC	CASSWDSANYGYTF
.	TRBJ2-7	TRBV29-1	TRBD1	TGCAGCGTTGGGGGGACAGTCAGCTACGAGCAGTACTTC	CSVGGTVSYEQYF
.	TRBJ2-7	TRBV18	.	TGTGCCAGCTCACTCACCAGGGTTAGCTCCTACGAGCAGTACTTC	CASSLTRVSSYEQYF
.	TRBJ1-5	TRBV7-2	.	TGTGCCAGCAGCCCCCAGCTCGGGGATCAGCCCCAGCATTTT	CASSPQLGDQPQHF
.	TRBJ1-4	TRBV7-3	.	TGTGCCAGCAGCTTAAGGGGGGGAGTAGATGAAAAACTGTTTTTT	CASSLRGGVDEKLFF
once	TRBJ2-2	TRBV5-4	.	TGTGCCAGCAGCCTTCAGGGGTACACCGGGGAGCTGTTTTTT	CASSLQGYTGELFF
once	TRBJ1-4	TRBV4-2	TRBD1	TGTGCCAGCAGCCAAGATCCGGGACAGGGGAATGAAAAACTGTTTTTT	CASSQDPGQGNEKLFF
.	TRBJ2-2	TRBV4-1	TRBD2	TGCGCCAGCAGCCACCGACTAGCGGGGGGGCCCCCCGGGGAGCTGTTTTTT	CASSHRLAGGPPGELFF
.	TRBJ1-1	TRBV5-1	.	TGCGCCAGCAGTAAAGACGGACAGAACACTGAAGCTTTCTTT	CASSKDGQNTEAFF
.	TRBJ1-4	TRBV27	TRBD1	TGTGCCAGCAGTACCCGACAGGGAGGTGAAAAACTGTTTTTT	CASSTRQGGEKLFF
.	TRBJ2-7	TRBV4-3	.	TGCGCCAGCAGCCAAGATATCGCACTTTCCTACGAGCAGTACTTC	CASSQDIALSYEQYF
.	TRBJ2-1	TRBV29-1	.	TGCAGCGTTGAGGGGGCCTATGAGCAGTTCTTC	CSVEGAYEQFF
.	TRBJ1-4	TRBV4-3	.	TGCGCCAGCAGCCCCCCCGCGGGGGAAAAACTGTTTTTT	CASSPPAGEKLFF
.	TRBJ2-5	TRBV2	TRBD1	TGTGCCAGCAGTGGACAGGGGGCTGTAAAGACCCAGTACTTC	CASSGQGAVKTQYF
.	TRBJ2-6	TRBV30	TRBD1	TGTGCCTTGCAGGGGGCTGGGGCCAACGTCCTGACTTTC	CALQGAGANVLTF
.	TRBJ2-1	TRBV19	.	TGTGCCAGTAGTATAGAGGGGTTTGGGGCGGGAATCTCCTACAATGAGCAGTTCTTC	CASSIEGFGAGISYNEQFF
few	TRBJ2-3	TRBV12-3/TRBV12-4	.	TGTGCCAGCAGTTTCGGGAGCACAGATACGCAGTATTTT	CASSFGSTDTQYF
.	TRBJ2-7	TRBV2	TRBD1	TGTGCCAGCAGTGGACCGGGACAGGGGGCGGGGGAGCAGTACTTC	CASSGPGQGAGEQYF